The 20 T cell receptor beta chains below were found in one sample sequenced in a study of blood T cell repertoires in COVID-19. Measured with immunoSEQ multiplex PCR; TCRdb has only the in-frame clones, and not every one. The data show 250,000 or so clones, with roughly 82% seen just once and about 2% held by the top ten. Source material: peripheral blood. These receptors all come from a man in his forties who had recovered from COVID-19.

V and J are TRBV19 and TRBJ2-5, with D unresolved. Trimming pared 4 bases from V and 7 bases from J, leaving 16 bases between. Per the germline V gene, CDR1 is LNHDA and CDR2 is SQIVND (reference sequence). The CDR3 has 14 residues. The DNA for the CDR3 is TGTGCCAGTAGTAATGGGCAGGCTGGGCGGACCCAGTACTTC. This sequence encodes CASSNGQAGRTQYF.

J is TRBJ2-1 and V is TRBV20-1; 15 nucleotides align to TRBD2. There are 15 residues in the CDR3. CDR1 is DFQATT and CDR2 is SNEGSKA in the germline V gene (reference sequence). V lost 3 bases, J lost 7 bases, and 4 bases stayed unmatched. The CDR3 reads CSASGLAGGRNEQFF. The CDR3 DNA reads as TGCAGTGCTAGTGGACTAGCGGGAGGGAGGAATGAGCAGTTCTTC.

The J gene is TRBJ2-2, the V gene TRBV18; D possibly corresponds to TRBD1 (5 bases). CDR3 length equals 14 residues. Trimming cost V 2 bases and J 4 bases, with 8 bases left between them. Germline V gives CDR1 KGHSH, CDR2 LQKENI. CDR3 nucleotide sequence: TGTGCCAGCTCACCAGGGGCCCCCACCGGGGAGCTGTTTTTT. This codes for CASSPGAPTGELFF.

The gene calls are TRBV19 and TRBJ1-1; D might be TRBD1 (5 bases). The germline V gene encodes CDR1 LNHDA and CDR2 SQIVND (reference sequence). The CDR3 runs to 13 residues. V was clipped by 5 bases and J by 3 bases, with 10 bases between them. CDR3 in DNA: TGTGCCAGTAGTGTCAGGGAACACACTGAAGCTTTCTTT. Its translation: CASSVREHTEAFF.

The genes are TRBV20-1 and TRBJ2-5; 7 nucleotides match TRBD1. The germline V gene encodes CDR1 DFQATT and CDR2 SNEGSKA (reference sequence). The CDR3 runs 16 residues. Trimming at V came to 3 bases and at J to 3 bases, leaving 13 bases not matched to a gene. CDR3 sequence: CSASPNWGTDEETQYF. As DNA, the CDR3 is TGCAGTGCTAGTCCAAATTGGGGGACAGATGAAGAGACCCAGTACTTC.

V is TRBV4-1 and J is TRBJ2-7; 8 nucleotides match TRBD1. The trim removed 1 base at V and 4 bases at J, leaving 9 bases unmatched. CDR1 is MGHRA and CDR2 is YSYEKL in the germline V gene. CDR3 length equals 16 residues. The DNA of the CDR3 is TGCGCCAGCAGCCAAGGCCAAGCCAGGGGGCGGTACGAGCAGTACTTC. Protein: CASSQGQARGRYEQYF.

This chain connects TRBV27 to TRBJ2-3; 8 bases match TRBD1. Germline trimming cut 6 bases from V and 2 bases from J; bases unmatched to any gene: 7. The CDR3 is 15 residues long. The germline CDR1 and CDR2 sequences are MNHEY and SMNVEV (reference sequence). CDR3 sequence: CASRSGTGNTDTQYF. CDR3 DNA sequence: TGTGCCAGCAGATCCGGGACAGGCAACACAGATACGCAGTATTTT.

The CDR3 here is CASSINSVGTAYEQYF. In DNA form, the CDR3 reads TGTGCCAGTAGCATCAATAGCGTCGGGACAGCCTACGAGCAGTACTTC. This chain uses TRBV19 with TRBJ2-7; 7 bases align to TRBD1. Looked up from germline, CDR1 is LNHDA and CDR2 is SQIVND (reference sequence). V dropped 6 bases and J dropped 2; count of bases not matched to a gene: 13. The CDR3 extends over 16 amino acids.

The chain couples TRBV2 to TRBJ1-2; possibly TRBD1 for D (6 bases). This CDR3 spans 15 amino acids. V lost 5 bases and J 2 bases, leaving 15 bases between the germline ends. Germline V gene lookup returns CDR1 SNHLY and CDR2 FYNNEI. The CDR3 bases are TGTGCCAGCAGTCTGGGGAGGGGGAGAAACTATGGCTACACCTTC. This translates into CASSLGRGRNYGYTF. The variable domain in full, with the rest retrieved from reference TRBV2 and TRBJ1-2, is EPEVTQTPSHQVTQMGQEVILRCVPISNHLYFYWYRQILGQKVEFLVSFYNNEISEKSEIFDDQFSVERPDGSNFTLKIRSTKLEDSAMYFCASSLGRGRNYGYTFGSGTRLTVV.

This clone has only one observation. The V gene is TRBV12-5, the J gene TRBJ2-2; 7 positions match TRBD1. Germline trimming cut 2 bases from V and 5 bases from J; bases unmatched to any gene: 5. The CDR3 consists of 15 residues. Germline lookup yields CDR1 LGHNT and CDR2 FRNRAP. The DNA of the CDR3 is TGTGCTAGTGGTTTGCCCCACAGGGGAACCGGGGAGCTGTTTTTT. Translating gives CASGLPHRGTGELFF. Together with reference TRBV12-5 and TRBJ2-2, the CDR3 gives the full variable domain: DARVTQTPRHKVTEMGQEVTMRCQPILGHNTVFWYRQTMMQGLELLAYFRNRAPLDDSGMPKDRFSAEMPDATLATLKIQPSEPRDSAVYFCASGLPHRGTGELFFGEGSRLTVL.

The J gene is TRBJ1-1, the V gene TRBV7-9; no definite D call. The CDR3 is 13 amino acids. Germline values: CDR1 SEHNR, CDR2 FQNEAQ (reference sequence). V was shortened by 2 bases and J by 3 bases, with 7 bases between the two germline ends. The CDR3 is CASSLMSDTEAFF. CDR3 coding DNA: TGTGCCAGCAGCTTAATGTCGGACACTGAAGCTTTCTTT.

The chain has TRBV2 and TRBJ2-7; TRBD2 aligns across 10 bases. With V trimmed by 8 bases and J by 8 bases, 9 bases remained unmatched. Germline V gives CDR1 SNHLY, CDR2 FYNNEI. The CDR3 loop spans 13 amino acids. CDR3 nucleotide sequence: TGTGCCAGCGGAGGAGCGGGAGGGCCAAAGCAGTACTTC. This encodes CASGGAGGPKQYF.

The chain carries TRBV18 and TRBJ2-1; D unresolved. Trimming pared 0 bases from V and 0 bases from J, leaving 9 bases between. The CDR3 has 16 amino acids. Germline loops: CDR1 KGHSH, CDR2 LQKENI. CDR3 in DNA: TGTGCCAGCTCACCACCGACCTACAGCTCCTACAATGAGCAGTTCTTC. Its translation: CASSPPTYSSYNEQFF. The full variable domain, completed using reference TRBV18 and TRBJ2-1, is NAGVMQNPRHLVRRRGQEARLRCSPMKGHSHVYWYRQLPEEGLKFMVYLQKENIIDESGMPKERFSAEFPKEGPSILRIQQVVRGDSAAYFCASSPPTYSSYNEQFFGPGTRLTVL.

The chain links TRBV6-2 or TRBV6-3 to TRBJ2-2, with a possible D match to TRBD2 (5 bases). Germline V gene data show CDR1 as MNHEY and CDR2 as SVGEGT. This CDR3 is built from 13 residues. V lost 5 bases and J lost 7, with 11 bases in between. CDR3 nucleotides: TGTGCCAGCAGTCCGGGGTCACGCGGGGAGCTGTTTTTT. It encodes CASSPGSRGELFF.

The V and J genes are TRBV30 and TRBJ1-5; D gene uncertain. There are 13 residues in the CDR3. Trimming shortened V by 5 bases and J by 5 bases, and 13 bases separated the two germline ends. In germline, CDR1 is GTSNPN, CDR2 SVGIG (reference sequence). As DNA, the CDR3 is TGTGCCTGGGGGAGAATCGAAGATCAGCCCCAGCATTTT. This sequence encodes CAWGRIEDQPQHF.

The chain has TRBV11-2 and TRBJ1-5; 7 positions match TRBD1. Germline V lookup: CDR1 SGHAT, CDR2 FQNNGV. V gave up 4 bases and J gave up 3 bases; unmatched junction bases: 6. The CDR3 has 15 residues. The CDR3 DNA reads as TGTGCCAGCAGCTCCGGGACAGACTACAATCAGCCCCAGCATTTT. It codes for CASSSGTDYNQPQHF.

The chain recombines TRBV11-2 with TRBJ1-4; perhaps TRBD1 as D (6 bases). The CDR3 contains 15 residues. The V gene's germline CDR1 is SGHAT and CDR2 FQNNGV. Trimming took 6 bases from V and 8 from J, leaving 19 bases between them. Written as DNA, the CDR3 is TGTGCCAGCAGTCCACCGGGGGGCGCCTACGAAAAACTGTTTTTT. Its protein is CASSPPGGAYEKLFF.

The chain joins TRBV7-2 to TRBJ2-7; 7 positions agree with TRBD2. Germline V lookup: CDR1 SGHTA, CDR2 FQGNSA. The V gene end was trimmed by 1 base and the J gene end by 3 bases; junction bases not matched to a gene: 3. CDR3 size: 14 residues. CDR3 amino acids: CASSLGLADYEQYF. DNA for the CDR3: TGTGCCAGCAGCTTAGGGCTAGCGGACTACGAGCAGTACTTC.

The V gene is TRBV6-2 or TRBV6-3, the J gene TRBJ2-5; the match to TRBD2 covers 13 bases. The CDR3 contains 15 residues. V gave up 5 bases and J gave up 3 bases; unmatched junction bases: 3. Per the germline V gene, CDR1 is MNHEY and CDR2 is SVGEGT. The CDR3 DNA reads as TGTGCCAGCAGTGACGGGACTAGCGGGGAAGAGACCCAGTACTTC. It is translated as CASSDGTSGEETQYF.

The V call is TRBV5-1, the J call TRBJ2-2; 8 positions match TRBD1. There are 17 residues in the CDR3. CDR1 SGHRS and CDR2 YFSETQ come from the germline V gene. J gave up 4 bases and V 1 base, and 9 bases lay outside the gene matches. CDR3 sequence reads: CASSLRGQGAPTGELFF. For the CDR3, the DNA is TGCGCCAGCAGCTTGAGGGGCCAGGGGGCGCCCACCGGGGAGCTGTTTTTT. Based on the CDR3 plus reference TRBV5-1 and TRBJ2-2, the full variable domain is KAGVTQTPRYLIKTRGQQVTLSCSPISGHRSVSWYQQTPGQGLQFLFEYFSETQRNKGNFPGRFSGRQFSNSRSEMNVSTLELGDSALYLCASSLRGQGAPTGELFFGEGSRLTVL.